This passage covers 19 T cell receptor beta chains from one sample sequenced in a study of cytomegalovirus exposure and HLA in healthy donors. Primers: 60 Vbeta forward and 13 Jbeta reverse. TCRdb keeps only in-frame clones here, not all; method: immunoSEQ multiplex PCR. The data hold about 140,000 clones, with around 82% observed a single time. The sample taken for sequencing was PBMCs. These receptors were taken from a man over 45 in good health and CMV-seronegative.

The gene calls are TRBV7-9 and TRBJ1-2; D gene uncertain. Germline lookup yields CDR1 SEHNR and CDR2 FQNEAQ (reference sequence). Trimming removed 1 base at V and 3 bases at J, with 24 bases between. This CDR3 region has 19 residues. In DNA, the CDR3 is TGTGCCAGCAGCTTAGAGCGTATGGTCGAAGTAGTCCCTCACTATGGCTACACCTTC. It encodes CASSLERMVEVVPHYGYTF.

This chain uses TRBV9 with TRBJ1-2; no firm D call. The CDR3 runs to 13 residues. Germline CDR1 reads SGDLS; CDR2 reads YYNGEE. Trimming removed 0 bases from V and 7 bases from J, with 10 bases in between. The CDR3 is CASSVGGYGGYTF. Here the CDR3 DNA reads TGTGCCAGCAGCGTAGGCGGTTACGGTGGCTACACCTTC.

J is TRBJ2-7 and V is TRBV18, with 7 positions matching TRBD1. Trimming removed 2 bases from V and 3 bases from J; junction bases left unmatched: 4. The CDR3 loop spans 14 amino acids. CDR1 and CDR2 from the germline V gene are KGHSH and LQKENI. CDR3: CASSPGTEFYEQYF. In DNA, the CDR3 is TGTGCCAGCTCACCAGGGACAGAGTTCTACGAGCAGTACTTC.

The genes are TRBV4-2 and TRBJ1-5, with D possibly being TRBD1 (6 bases). The CDR3 covers 17 residues. V was trimmed by 2 bases and J by 0 bases, leaving 14 bases between them. Germline V CDR1 and CDR2: LGHNA, YNFKEQ. The DNA for the CDR3 is TGTGCCAGCAGCCAACTACAGGGACCGTATAGCAATCAGCCCCAGCATTTT. This translates into CASSQLQGPYSNQPQHF.

The chain links TRBV11-1 to TRBJ1-1, with D possibly TRBD1 on 6 matching bases. CDR3 length equals 16 residues. The V end lost 3 bases, the J end lost 0 bases, and 14 bases lay between the germline ends. Germline assignment: CDR1 SGHAT and CDR2 FQDESV (reference sequence). In DNA form, the CDR3 reads TGTGCCAGCAGCTTGGCCCCTGGACAGTTGAACACTGAAGCTTTCTTT. Amino acids: CASSLAPGQLNTEAFF.

V gene TRBV27 combines with J gene TRBJ2-3; 13 bases map to TRBD2. Germline-derived CDR1 and CDR2 are MNHEY and SMNVEV (reference sequence). The CDR3 spans 17 residues. The ends lost 5 bases at V and 6 bases at J; junction bases unmatched: 11. CDR3 DNA: TGTGCCAGCAGTCCGGGGACTAGCGGGGAACGAGGGGATACGCAGTATTTT. This gives the protein CASSPGTSGERGDTQYF.

The chain links TRBV30 to TRBJ2-7; D perhaps matches TRBD1 (6 bases). This CDR3 contains 14 residues. Germline CDR1 and CDR2: GTSNPN and SVGIG (reference sequence). With 1 base removed from V and 3 bases from J, the gap between germline ends came to 13 bases. Written as DNA, the CDR3 is TGTGCCTGGAGTGCCGGACAGCCGAACTACGAGCAGTACTTC. It yields the protein CAWSAGQPNYEQYF.

The chain joins TRBV7-3 to TRBJ2-3; 10 bases line up with TRBD2. The CDR3 loop spans 16 amino acids. Trimming cost V 0 bases and J 1 base; bases outside gene matches: 1. Germline V gene data show CDR1 as SGHTA and CDR2 as FQGTGA. The CDR3 DNA follows: TGTGCCAGCAGCTTAACTCTAGCGGGGGGCACAGATACGCAGTATTTT. Translated, it gives CASSLTLAGGTDTQYF.

The chain couples TRBV2 to TRBJ2-5; D is unclear. Germline V CDR1 and CDR2: SNHLY, FYNNEI. CDR3 length: 11 residues. V was pared by 4 bases and J by 5 bases, with 5 bases between. The CDR3, as DNA: TGTGCCAGCAGTGTCCAGGAGACCCAGTACTTC. Translation gives CASSVQETQYF.

This chain links TRBV12-5 with TRBJ2-5; 9 bases agree with TRBD1. The CDR3 loop spans 15 amino acids. V gave up 1 base and J gave up 5 bases; unmatched junction bases: 5. Germline V CDR1 and CDR2: LGHNT, FRNRAP. CDR3 nucleotide sequence: TGTGCTAGTGGTTTGGCACAGGGGGCCGTGGAGACCCAGTACTTC. It translates to CASGLAQGAVETQYF.

The gene calls are TRBV19 and TRBJ1-2, with 8 bases aligning to TRBD1. V lost 6 bases and J lost 3; bases outside the gene matches: 6. Looked up from germline, CDR1 is LNHDA and CDR2 is SQIVND (reference sequence). The CDR3 length is 14 residues. CDR3 sequence: CASSDTTGDYGYTF. CDR3 in DNA: TGTGCCAGTAGCGACACGACAGGGGACTATGGCTACACCTTC. The variable domain in full, completed from reference TRBV19 and TRBJ1-2, reads DGGITQSPKYLFRKEGQNVTLSCEQNLNHDAMYWYRQDPGQGLRLIYYSQIVNDFQKGDIAEGYSVSREKKESFPLTVTSAQKNPTAFYLCASSDTTGDYGYTFGSGTRLTVV.

The chain has TRBV7-9 and TRBJ2-7; 7 bases are a match to TRBD1. Germline CDR1 and CDR2: SEHNR and FQNEAQ (reference sequence). The CDR3 covers 13 residues. V was pared by 5 bases and J by 5 bases, with 6 bases of the junction left unmatched. CDR3 region: CASSETGAHEQYF. CDR3 DNA: TGTGCCAGCAGCGAAACAGGGGCTCACGAGCAGTACTTC. The full variable domain, rest sourced from reference TRBV7-9 and TRBJ2-7, is DTGVSQNPRHKITKRGQNVTFRCDPISEHNRLYWYRQTLGQGPEFLTYFQNEAQLEKSRLLSDRFSAERPKGSFSTLEIQRTEQGDSAMYLCASSETGAHEQYFGPGTRLTVT.

This chain links TRBV30 with TRBJ2-3, with 12 bases fitting TRBD2. The CDR3 is 13 residues long. Germline V gives CDR1 GTSNPN, CDR2 SVGIG (reference sequence). The DNA for the CDR3 is TGTGCTGGGACTAGCGGGAGCACAGATACGCAGTATTTT. Protein product: CAGTSGSTDTQYF.

This chain uses TRBV7-9 with TRBJ2-5, with D maybe TRBD1 (6 bases). CDR1 is SEHNR, CDR2 FQNEAQ, per germline (reference sequence). Trimming took off 3 bases at V and 1 base at J, with 18 bases between the two ends. This CDR3 is built from 17 residues. The CDR3 DNA reads TGTGCCAGCAGCTTTGGCGCTGGACAGAGCAGCCAAGAGACCCAGTACTTC. This gives the protein CASSFGAGQSSQETQYF.

This rearrangement joins TRBV6-5 to TRBJ2-7; 9 bases agree with TRBD1. CDR1 is MNHEY, CDR2 SVGAGI, per germline. After removal of 6 bases from V and 4 bases from J, the junction contained 7 bases not matched to a gene. The CDR3 covers 14 residues. DNA of the CDR3: TGTGCCAGCAGAGCCGGGACAGGGAAGTACGAGCAGTACTTC. This codes for CASRAGTGKYEQYF.

This clone was counted only a few times. This chain connects TRBV9 to TRBJ2-2, with D hard to call. Germline assignment: CDR1 SGDLS and CDR2 YYNGEE. Deletions cut 2 bases from V and 0 bases from J, with 11 bases between. This CDR3 contains 16 residues. CDR3 bases: TGTGCCAGCAGCGTGACGGTGCGGACGAACACCGGGGAGCTGTTTTTT. It translates to CASSVTVRTNTGELFF.

The chain uses TRBV6-1 and TRBJ2-4, with 8 positions matching TRBD1. This CDR3 is 14 amino acids long. The V segment lost 2 bases and the J segment 6 bases; nucleotides outside the gene matches: 3. Germline loops: CDR1 MNHNS, CDR2 SASEGT. CDR3 sequence (DNA): TGTGCCAGCAGTGAACAGGGGGCAGGAAACATTCAGTACTTC. Translated: CASSEQGAGNIQYF.

Points on this clone: The sample holds other DNA sequences that translate to the same CDR3. The chain uses TRBV11-3 and TRBJ2-1; D possibly corresponds to TRBD2 (6 bases). The CDR3 covers 15 residues. Germline V lookup: CDR1 SGHNT, CDR2 YENEEA. V was trimmed by 0 bases and J by 2 bases, leaving 8 bases between them. This CDR3 reads CASSLEGGPYNEQFF. The CDR3 DNA reads TGTGCCAGCAGCTTAGAGGGGGGTCCCTACAATGAGCAGTTCTTC.

This clone showed up just once. The chain has TRBV27 and TRBJ1-4, with D maybe TRBD1 (6 bases). This CDR3 is 18 amino acids long. Germline loops: CDR1 MNHEY, CDR2 SMNVEV (reference sequence). V shed 7 bases and J shed 0 bases, with 21 bases lying between them. The DNA of the CDR3 is TGTGCCAGCAAGGGGGACCTTGGAATTAATGCAACTAATGAAAAACTGTTTTTT. Its translation is CASKGDLGINATNEKLFF. Variable domain in full (rest from reference TRBV27 and TRBJ1-4): EAQVTQNPRYLITVTGKKLTVTCSQNMNHEYMSWYRQDPGLGLRQIYYSMNVEVTDKGDVPEGYKVSRKEKRNFPLILESPSPNQTSLYFCASKGDLGINATNEKLFFGSGTQLSVL.